These 12 T cell receptor beta chains were sequenced from one sample in a study of T cell responses to AZD1222 COVID-19 vaccine. Assay used: immunoSEQ multiplex PCR; TCRdb lists only in-frame clones, some missing. The sample lists 55,000 to 90,000 clones, about four fifths occurring once. This specimen consisted of peripheral blood, obtained on day 0 of AZD1222 vaccination. The receptors were gathered from an adult in good health.

The chain uses TRBV12-3 or TRBV12-4 and TRBJ2-2; D unclear. Trimming took off 7 bases at V and 5 bases at J, with 5 bases between the two ends. CDR3 length: 11 amino acids. The DNA of the CDR3 is TGTGCCAGCACCCGGACCGGGGAGCTGTTTTTT. It is translated as CASTRTGELFF.

V is TRBV7-2 and J is TRBJ2-1; the match to TRBD2 covers 11 bases. Germline CDR1 SGHTA, CDR2 FQGNSA. This CDR3 region has 15 residues. Germline trimming cut 8 bases from V and 2 bases from J; bases unmatched to any gene: 5. The CDR3 loop reads CASASGGSPYNEQFF. CDR3 nucleotides: TGTGCCAGCGCTAGCGGGGGGTCCCCCTACAATGAGCAGTTCTTC.

The chain has TRBV7-6 and TRBJ1-6; weak D call: TRBD1 (5 bases). The CDR3 runs to 16 residues. Germline CDR1 reads SGHVS; CDR2 reads FNYEAQ. V was trimmed by 4 bases and J by 7 bases, leaving 17 bases between them. The CDR3 loop reads CASSSTTQGANSPLHF. CDR3 DNA sequence: TGTGCCAGCAGCTCGACAACCCAGGGTGCGAATTCACCCCTCCACTTT.

This rearrangement joins TRBV6-5 to TRBJ1-2; no definite D call. The CDR3 covers 12 residues. CDR1 is MNHEY and CDR2 is SVGAGI in the germline V gene. The ends were cut back, 7 bases at V and 6 bases at J, with 12 bases in the middle. The CDR3 reads CASTLRGNGYTF. As DNA, the CDR3 is TGTGCCAGCACCTTACGAGGCAATGGCTACACCTTC.

There are a few counts of this clone. The chain links TRBV19 to TRBJ1-5; D ambiguous. The CDR3 covers 12 residues. Trimming removed 4 bases at V and 9 bases at J, with 10 bases between. CDR1 and CDR2 from the germline V gene are LNHDA and SQIVND (reference sequence). The DNA of the CDR3 is TGTGCCAGTAGTACCGAAATCAGGCCCCAGCATTTT. This codes for CASSTEIRPQHF.

The chain has TRBV25-1 and TRBJ1-4; 7 bases align to TRBD1. The CDR3 is 14 residues long. CDR1 is MGHDK and CDR2 is SYGVNS in the germline V gene. V was pared by 6 bases and J by 2 bases, with 3 bases of the junction left unmatched. The CDR3 protein is CASRQGQTNEKLFF. The CDR3, as DNA: TGTGCCAGCAGGCAGGGACAGACTAATGAAAAACTGTTTTTT.

This clone was recorded only once. V is TRBV9 and J is TRBJ2-7; D gene unclear. V lost 0 bases and J lost 5, with 9 bases in between. This CDR3 spans 13 amino acids. In germline, CDR1 is SGDLS, CDR2 YYNGEE. CDR3 sequence reads: CASSVDVLNEQYF. The CDR3 DNA reads as TGTGCCAGCAGCGTAGATGTCCTCAACGAGCAGTACTTC.

The V call is TRBV7-2, the J call TRBJ1-3; D unresolved. The germline V gene has CDR1 SGHTA and CDR2 FQGNSA. The CDR3 covers 14 residues. V lost 4 bases and J lost 2, with 9 bases in between. Here the CDR3 reads CASSSGVAGNTIYF. CDR3 bases: TGTGCCAGCAGCTCCGGAGTAGCTGGAAACACCATATATTTT.

The chain joins TRBV28 to TRBJ1-4; no definite D call. CDR1 and CDR2 (germline): MDHEN, SYDVKM. The CDR3 runs 14 residues. Trimming stripped 7 bases from V and 7 bases from J, with 16 bases between. The chain's CDR3 is CASIPGEGGEKLFF. CDR3 DNA: TGTGCCAGCATCCCCGGGGAAGGAGGTGAAAAACTGTTTTTT.

This sequence joins TRBV18 and TRBJ2-7; the D gene is possibly TRBD1 (6 bases). V was pared by 4 bases and J by 2 bases, with 9 bases between. Germline assignment: CDR1 KGHSH and CDR2 LQKENI. CDR3 length: 13 residues. The CDR3 loop is CASSLDRAYEQYF. As DNA, the CDR3 is TGTGCCAGCTCACTGGACAGAGCCTACGAGCAGTACTTC.

The V and J genes are TRBV12-3 or TRBV12-4 and TRBJ1-1; D uncertain. V lost 5 bases and J lost 0, with 4 bases in between. The CDR3 contains 12 residues. The CDR3 loop reads CASSQMNTEAFF. CDR3 in DNA: TGTGCCAGCAGTCAAATGAACACTGAAGCTTTCTTT.

The chain uses TRBV6-6 and TRBJ2-2; D is perhaps TRBD1 (6 bases). Germline CDR1 is MNHNY and CDR2 is SVGAGI (reference sequence). V lost 0 bases to trimming and J lost 4 bases, with 9 bases between them. The CDR3 is made up of 15 amino acids. The CDR3: CASSYSPGVTGELFF. For the CDR3, the DNA is TGTGCCAGCAGTTACTCCCCAGGGGTCACCGGGGAGCTGTTTTTT.